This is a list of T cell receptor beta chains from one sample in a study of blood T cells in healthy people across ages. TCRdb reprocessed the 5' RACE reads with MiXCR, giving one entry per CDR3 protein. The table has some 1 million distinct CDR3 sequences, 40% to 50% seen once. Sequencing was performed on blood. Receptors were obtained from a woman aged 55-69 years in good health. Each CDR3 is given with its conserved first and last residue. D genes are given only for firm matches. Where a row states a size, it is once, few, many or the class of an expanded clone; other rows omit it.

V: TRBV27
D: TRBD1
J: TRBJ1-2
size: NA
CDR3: CASSTQGAYGYTF
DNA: TGTGCCAGCAGTACACAGGGGGCCTATGGCTACACCTTC

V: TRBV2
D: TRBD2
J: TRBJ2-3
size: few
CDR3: CASSNSGVGTDTQYF
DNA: TGTGCCAGCAGCAATAGCGGGGTAGGCACAGATACGCAGTATTTT

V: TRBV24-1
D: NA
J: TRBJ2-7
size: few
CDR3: CATSEGYVQYF
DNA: TGTGCCACCAGTGAAGGGTACGTGCAGTACTTC

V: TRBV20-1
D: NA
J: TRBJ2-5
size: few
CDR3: CSAPILGETQYF
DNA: TGCAGTGCTCCTATACTAGGGGAGACCCAGTACTTC

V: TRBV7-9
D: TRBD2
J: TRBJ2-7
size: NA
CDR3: CASSLTARFGRAYEQYF
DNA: TGTGCCAGCAGCTTAACCGCCCGTTTCGGGAGGGCCTACGAGCAGTACTTC

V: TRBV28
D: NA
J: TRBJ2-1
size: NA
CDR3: CASSEQGIEQFF
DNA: TGTGCCAGCAGTGAACAGGGAATTGAGCAGTTCTTC

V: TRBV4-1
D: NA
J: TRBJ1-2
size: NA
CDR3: CASTQDTNYGYTF
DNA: TGCGCCAGCACCCAGGATACTAACTATGGCTACACCTTC

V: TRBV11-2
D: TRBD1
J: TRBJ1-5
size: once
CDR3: CASSLDEGQAQPQHF
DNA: TGTGCCAGCAGCTTAGATGAGGGACAGGCCCAGCCCCAGCATTTT

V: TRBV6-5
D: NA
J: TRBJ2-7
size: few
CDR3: CASSYIDQPYEQYF
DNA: TGTGCCAGCAGTTACATCGATCAGCCCTACGAGCAGTACTTC

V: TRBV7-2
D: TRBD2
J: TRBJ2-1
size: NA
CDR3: CASSPLQAGEREQFF
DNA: TGTGCCAGCAGCCCTCTCCAAGCGGGAGAGAGAGAGCAGTTCTTC

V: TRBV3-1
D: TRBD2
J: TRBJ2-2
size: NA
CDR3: CASRQGLAGAGELFF
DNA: TGTGCCAGCAGGCAAGGACTAGCCGGCGCCGGGGAGCTGTTTTTT

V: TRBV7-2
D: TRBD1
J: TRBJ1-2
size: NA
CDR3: CASSLHARGIGNYGYTF
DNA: TGTGCCAGCAGCTTGCATGCCAGGGGGATTGGCAACTATGGCTACACCTTC

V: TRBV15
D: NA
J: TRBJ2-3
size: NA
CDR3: CATSVASDTQYF
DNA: TGTGCCACCAGCGTCGCGTCAGATACGCAGTATTTT

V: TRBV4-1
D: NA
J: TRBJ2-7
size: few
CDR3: CASSLSYSGRYEQYF
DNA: TGCGCCAGCAGCCTAAGTTATTCAGGAAGATACGAGCAGTACTTC

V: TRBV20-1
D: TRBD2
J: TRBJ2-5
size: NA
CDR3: CSAREPRGLARETQYF
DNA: TGCAGTGCTAGAGAACCACGGGGACTAGCTCGAGAGACCCAGTACTTC

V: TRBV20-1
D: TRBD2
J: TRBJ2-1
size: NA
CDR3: CSARDLAGDNNEQFF
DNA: TGCAGTGCTAGAGATCTAGCGGGAGACAACAATGAGCAGTTCTTC

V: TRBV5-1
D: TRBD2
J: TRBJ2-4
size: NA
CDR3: CASSPGLAGVYEQHF
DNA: TGCGCCAGCAGCCCGGGACTAGCGGGAGTCTACGAGCAGCACTTC

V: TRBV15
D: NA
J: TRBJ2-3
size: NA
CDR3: CATLEGSSDTQYF
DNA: TGTGCCACCTTGGAAGGGAGCTCAGATACGCAGTATTTT

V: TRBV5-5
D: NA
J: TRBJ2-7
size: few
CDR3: CASSWGHSSYEQYF
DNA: TGTGCCAGCAGCTGGGGACACAGCTCCTACGAGCAGTACTTC

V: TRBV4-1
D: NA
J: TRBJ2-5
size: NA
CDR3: CASSQDGSETQYF
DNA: TGCGCCAGCAGCCAAGATGGCTCGGAGACCCAGTACTTC

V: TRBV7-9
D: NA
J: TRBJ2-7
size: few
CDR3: CASSPRKDGPYEQYF
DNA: TGTGCCAGCAGCCCTCGAAAGGACGGTCCCTACGAGCAGTACTTC

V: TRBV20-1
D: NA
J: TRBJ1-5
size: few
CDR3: CSATPGGMAQPQHF
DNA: TGCAGTGCTACCCCGGGAGGGATGGCTCAGCCCCAGCATTTT

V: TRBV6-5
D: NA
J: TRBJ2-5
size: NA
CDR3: CASSYRSAQETQYF
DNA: TGTGCCAGCAGTTATAGGAGCGCCCAAGAGACCCAGTACTTC

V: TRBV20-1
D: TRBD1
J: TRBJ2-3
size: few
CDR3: CSARSGTGTDTQYF
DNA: TGCAGTGCTAGGTCCGGGACAGGCACAGATACGCAGTATTTT

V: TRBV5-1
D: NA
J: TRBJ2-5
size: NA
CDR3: CASSPSGGRNPQYF
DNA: TGCGCCAGCAGCCCCTCGGGGGGCAGGAACCCGCAGTACTTC

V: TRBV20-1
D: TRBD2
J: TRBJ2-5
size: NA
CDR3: CGASIAGAQETQYF
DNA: TGCGGTGCTAGTATAGCGGGAGCCCAAGAGACCCAGTACTTC

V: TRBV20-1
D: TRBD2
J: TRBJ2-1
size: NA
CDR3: CSARGVTSEGQFF
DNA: TGCAGTGCTAGGGGCGTGACTAGCGAGGGTCAGTTCTTC

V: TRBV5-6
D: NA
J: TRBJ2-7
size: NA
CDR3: CASSLVTNRVEQYF
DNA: TGCGCCAGCAGCTTGGTGACCAACAGGGTCGAGCAGTACTTC

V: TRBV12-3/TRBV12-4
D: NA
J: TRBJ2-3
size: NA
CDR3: CASSLAEGETQYF
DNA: TGTGCTAGCAGTTTAGCGGAAGGAGAAACGCAGTATTTT

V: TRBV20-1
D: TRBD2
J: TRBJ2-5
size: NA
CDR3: CSARAPGLAGVETQYF
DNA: TGCAGTGCTAGAGCTCCGGGACTAGCGGGAGTGGAGACCCAGTACTTC

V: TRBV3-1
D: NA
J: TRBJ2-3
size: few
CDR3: CASSQDGVGSDTQYF
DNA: TGTGCCAGCAGCCAAGATGGAGTTGGTTCAGATACGCAGTATTTT